The following is a T cell receptor (beta chain) sequence with its context. CDR1 and CDR2 (germline): SGHAT, FQNNGV. V was cut by 2 bases and J by 0 bases, with 10 bases left in between. This CDR3 has 15 amino acids. The source of the sample is a study of control samples from healthy donors and cancer patients. Profiling relied on immunoSEQ multiplex PCR, and the TCRdb table lists in-frame clones only, not all of them. The data show around 150,000 clones, 70% to 90% seen once. The chain couples TRBV11-2 to TRBJ1-2, with a tentative D call TRBD1 (5 bases). The clonotype was recovered from a young man in good health. The sequenced material came from blood. The CDR3 sequence is CASSLHRGTNYGYTF. Here the CDR3 DNA reads TGTGCCAGCAGCTTACATCGGGGGACTAACTATGGCTACACCTTC.